This TCR beta chain was recorded in a study of sequential checkpoint blockade in melanoma. About the study: After both sequences, patients received maintenance nivolumab.

The CDR3 extends over 16 amino acids. Germline V gives CDR1 SQVTM, CDR2 ANQGSEA. The V segment lost 6 bases and the J segment 4 bases; nucleotides outside the gene matches: 14. Only in-frame clones appear in the TCRdb table, and some are missing; sequencing was by immunoSEQ multiplex PCR. The sample holds 3,500 to 4,500 clones, about three fifths seen once. Stated treatment: randomized to nivolumab then ipilimumab (arm A) or the reverse (arm B). Sorted cells were live CD3+CD8+, lacking CD19 and CD56, from PBMCs. The sample in question was CD8+ T cells sorted from blood (inferred from file names), obtained from a patient given nivolumab and ipilimumab in sequence. The receptor comes from a human donor with melanoma. V usage is TRBV29-1 and J usage is TRBJ2-2; TRBD1 matches at 7 bases. The CDR3 sequence: CSVRPTGTASTGELFF. The DNA for the CDR3 is TGCAGCGTCAGGCCCACCGGGACAGCAAGCACCGGGGAGCTGTTTTTT.